The 18 T cell receptor beta chains reported below all come from one sample, sequenced in a study of cytomegalovirus exposure and HLA in healthy donors. 60 Vbeta and 13 Jbeta primers were used in PCR. Sequencing used immunoSEQ multiplex PCR; TCRdb keeps in-frame clones, though not all of them. The table has 100,000 to 150,000 clones, less than 80% seen once; the top ten hold under 3.5%. Source material: PBMCs. These receptor sequences come from a woman aged 50 to 65 in good health and CMV-seronegative.

There are a few counts of this clone. J is TRBJ2-7 and V is TRBV4-3; 8 bases are a match to TRBD2. There are 16 residues in the CDR3. Trimming took 1 base from V and 4 from J; bases not matched to a gene: 9. Per germline, CDR1 LGHNA and CDR2 YSLEER. This CDR3 reads CASSQVATSGLYEQYF. CDR3 coding DNA: TGCGCCAGCAGCCAAGTCGCCACTAGCGGCCTTTACGAGCAGTACTTC.

This chain joins TRBV6-5 and TRBJ1-2, with D perhaps matching TRBD1 (5 bases). Looked up from germline, CDR1 is MNHEY and CDR2 is SVGAGI. V was cut by 7 bases and J by 4 bases, with 7 bases left in between. The CDR3 runs to 11 residues. In nucleotides, the CDR3 is TGTGCCAGCACCCAGGGCTATGGCTACACCTTC. It yields the protein CASTQGYGYTF.

The chain recombines TRBV30 with TRBJ2-1, with TRBD2 as a possible D gene (5 bases). This CDR3 has 12 amino acids. Germline V gene data show CDR1 as GTSNPN and CDR2 as SVGIG (reference sequence). V was shortened by 0 bases and J by 7 bases, with 7 bases between the two germline ends. The CDR3 DNA follows: TGTGCCTGGAGTGTAACGGGAAATGAGCAGTTCTTC. This sequence encodes CAWSVTGNEQFF.

V gene TRBV7-9 combines with J gene TRBJ1-2, with D possibly TRBD1 on 5 matching bases. V lost 3 bases and J 12 bases, leaving 23 bases between the germline ends. Germline lookup yields CDR1 SEHNR and CDR2 FQNEAQ (reference sequence). The CDR3 runs to 15 residues. For the CDR3, the DNA is TGTGCCAGCAGCTTTGGTACCGGGGGGTCGGACGGCCACACCTTC. It encodes CASSFGTGGSDGHTF.

The chain recombines TRBV28 with TRBJ2-2; 9 nucleotides agree with TRBD2. Germline lookup yields CDR1 MDHEN and CDR2 SYDVKM. The length of the CDR3 is 15 residues. The V gene end was trimmed by 3 bases and the J gene end by 5 bases; junction bases not matched to a gene: 4. CDR3 sequence: CASSFLAGRTGELFF. The CDR3 nucleotides read TGTGCCAGCAGTTTCCTAGCGGGAAGGACCGGGGAGCTGTTTTTT.

This sequence joins TRBV20-1 and TRBJ2-7; no firm D call. The germline CDR1 and CDR2 sequences are DFQATT and SNEGSKA (reference sequence). V was cut by 6 bases and J by 4 bases, with 7 bases left in between. This CDR3 spans 10 amino acids. Written as DNA, the CDR3 is TGCAGTGCCGCTAATTACGAGCAGTACTTC. It specifies CSAANYEQYF.

This rearrangement joins TRBV6-6 to TRBJ2-7, with TRBD1 matching over 8 bases. The trim removed 10 bases at V and 4 bases at J, leaving 15 bases unmatched. CDR3 length equals 15 residues. Per germline, CDR1 MNHNY and CDR2 SVGAGI (reference sequence). CDR3 loop: CATGEWRTGSYEQYF. CDR3 DNA: TGTGCCACCGGGGAGTGGAGGACAGGGTCGTACGAGCAGTACTTC.

This chain uses TRBV10-3 with TRBJ2-3; 10 bases are shared with TRBD1. CDR3 size: 15 residues. V trimming: 6 bases; J trimming: 3 bases; junction bases outside the gene matches: 6. Germline-derived CDR1 and CDR2 are ENHRY and SYGVKD. The CDR3 region has the DNA TGTGCCATCAGGCCCGGGACAGGGGAGACAGATACGCAGTATTTT. Encoded protein: CAIRPGTGETDTQYF.

The chain couples TRBV7-9 to TRBJ2-7, with 7 positions matching TRBD2. The V gene end was trimmed by 0 bases and the J gene end by 7 bases; junction bases not matched to a gene: 0. The germline CDR1 and CDR2 sequences are SEHNR and FQNEAQ (reference sequence). This CDR3 spans 12 amino acids. CDR3 nucleotides: TGTGCCAGCAGCTTAGCGGGGGGGGAGCAGTACTTC. This gives the protein CASSLAGGEQYF.

The gene calls are TRBV5-5 and TRBJ2-7; D is unresolved. CDR1 and CDR2 (germline): SGHKS, YYEKEE (reference sequence). CDR3 length equals 12 residues. Between the trimmed V and J ends, which lost 4 bases and 7 bases, there was a span of 12 bases. CDR3 amino acids: CASSPPVPEQYF. CDR3 in DNA: TGTGCCAGCAGCCCCCCGGTCCCTGAGCAGTACTTC.

The rearrangement uses TRBV6-5 and TRBJ1-5; TRBD1 is a possible D gene (5 bases). Per the germline V gene, CDR1 is MNHEY and CDR2 is SVGAGI. The V and J ends lost 6 bases and 3 bases respectively, with 15 bases between them. This CDR3 is built from 15 residues. CDR3 in DNA: TGTGCCAGCAGCCCCACGTCAGGGTCCAATCAGCCCCAGCATTTT. This translates into CASSPTSGSNQPQHF.

This rearrangement joins TRBV7-9 to TRBJ2-1; TRBD2 is a possible D gene (6 bases). V was shortened by 4 bases and J by 6 bases, with 7 bases between the two germline ends. The CDR3 runs 12 residues. The germline V gene encodes CDR1 SEHNR and CDR2 FQNEAQ (reference sequence). CDR3 residues: CASSWDFNEQFF. The DNA of the CDR3 is TGTGCCAGCAGCTGGGACTTCAATGAGCAGTTCTTC.

This chain uses TRBV2 with TRBJ2-2; D is perhaps TRBD1 (6 bases). V was cut by 6 bases and J by 1 base, with 15 bases left in between. CDR1 and CDR2 (germline): SNHLY, FYNNEI. This CDR3 contains 16 residues. The CDR3 protein is CASSRLGAENTGELFF. The CDR3 DNA sequence: TGTGCCAGCAGCCGGTTGGGGGCAGAGAACACCGGGGAGCTGTTTTTT.

The V and J genes are TRBV5-1 and TRBJ2-1; D may be TRBD1 (5 bases). The length of the CDR3 is 15 residues. The germline V gene encodes CDR1 SGHRS and CDR2 YFSETQ. Trimming stripped 1 base from V and 1 base from J, with 9 bases between. CDR3 bases: TGCGCCAGCAGCTTGTATCAGGGTTCCTACAATGAGCAGTTCTTC. It encodes CASSLYQGSYNEQFF. Combining the CDR3 with reference TRBV5-1 and TRBJ2-1 gives the whole variable domain KAGVTQTPRYLIKTRGQQVTLSCSPISGHRSVSWYQQTPGQGLQFLFEYFSETQRNKGNFPGRFSGRQFSNSRSEMNVSTLELGDSALYLCASSLYQGSYNEQFFGPGTRLTVL.

The rearrangement uses TRBV6-5 and TRBJ1-6, with D tentatively TRBD1 (5 bases). V shed 0 bases and J shed 9 bases, with 12 bases lying between them. Germline loops: CDR1 MNHEY, CDR2 SVGAGI. The CDR3 contains 15 residues. The CDR3 DNA reads as TGTGCCAGCAGTTACTCGGGGCAGGGAGGTTCACCCCTCCACTTT. This encodes CASSYSGQGGSPLHF.

The V gene is TRBV6-5, the J gene TRBJ1-1, with a possible D match to TRBD1 (6 bases). The germline V gene encodes CDR1 MNHEY and CDR2 SVGAGI. The CDR3 runs 14 residues. The germline V and J ends were trimmed by 4 bases and 4 bases, with 13 bases remaining between them. CDR3 sequence (DNA): TGTGCCAGCAGTTCCCGCACAGGGATCACTGAAGCTTTCTTT. It translates to CASSSRTGITEAFF.

The rearrangement links TRBV27 to TRBJ1-5, with 11 bases aligning to TRBD1. V lost 4 bases and J lost 1; bases outside the gene matches: 6. CDR1 and CDR2 (germline): MNHEY, SMNVEV (reference sequence). CDR3 size: 17 residues. Here the CDR3 reads CASSSGTGGRSNQPQHF. CDR3 nucleotide sequence: TGTGCCAGCAGTTCCGGGACAGGGGGGAGAAGCAATCAGCCCCAGCATTTT.

V is TRBV27 and J is TRBJ2-7; 8 bases align to TRBD2. The CDR3 length is 14 residues. Germline CDR1 MNHEY, CDR2 SMNVEV (reference sequence). J gave up 3 bases and V 5 bases, and 6 bases lay outside the gene matches. The CDR3 loop reads CASSQGTSFYEQYF. CDR3 coding DNA: TGTGCCAGCAGTCAAGGGACTAGTTTCTACGAGCAGTACTTC.